This TCR beta chain was observed in a study of blood T cell repertoires in COVID-19. V lost 5 bases and J lost 1; bases outside the gene matches: 7. CDR3 size: 15 residues. Germline loops: CDR1 MNHEY, CDR2 SVGAGI. Clones were sequenced by immunoSEQ multiplex PCR, and TCRdb holds only the in-frame ones, with some missing. The sample comprises some 47,000 clones, around 86% of which are singletons, and around 3.2% rests with the top ten. The material sequenced was peripheral blood. The genes are TRBV6-5 and TRBJ2-5; 7 nucleotides agree with TRBD1. The sequence was collected from a woman older than 75 with acute or convalescent COVID-19. The CDR3 coding sequence is TGTGCCAGCAGTCCGAGGGACAGATCCCAAGAGACCCAGTACTTC. This codes for CASSPRDRSQETQYF.